This entry lists 25 T cell receptor beta chains sequenced from one sample in a study of cytomegalovirus exposure and HLA in healthy donors. The PCR employed 60 Vbeta primers together with 13 Jbeta primers. Assay used: immunoSEQ multiplex PCR; TCRdb lists only in-frame clones, some missing. The sample holds under 150,000 clones, 70% to 85% seen once. The sequenced material came from PBMCs. These receptors came from a woman aged 55-70 years in good health and CMV-seropositive.

This clone was detected a few times. The chain uses TRBV7-3 and TRBJ2-7, with a weak D call TRBD2 (6 bases). Trimming cost V 6 bases and J 1 base, with 16 bases left between them. The CDR3 runs 15 residues. Germline V gives CDR1 SGHTA, CDR2 FQGTGA. CDR3 protein: CASSRGSGESYEQYF. The CDR3 DNA is TGTGCCAGCAGTCGCGGTAGCGGCGAATCCTACGAGCAGTACTTC.

The rearrangement uses TRBV5-1 and TRBJ2-2; 7 nucleotides agree with TRBD1. The V gene end was trimmed by 4 bases and the J gene end by 6 bases; junction bases not matched to a gene: 6. The V gene's germline CDR1 is SGHRS and CDR2 YFSETQ. This CDR3 has 14 amino acids. The CDR3 reads CASSEQGRAGELFF. CDR3 sequence (DNA): TGCGCCAGCAGCGAACAGGGGCGGGCCGGGGAGCTGTTTTTT.

The rearrangement joins TRBV19 to TRBJ2-7; weak D call: TRBD1 (6 bases). V lost 3 bases and J lost 0, with 12 bases in between. Germline assignment: CDR1 LNHDA and CDR2 SQIVND (reference sequence). The CDR3 sequence is 15 residues long. The CDR3 here is CASSISQGSSYEQYF. CDR3 nucleotide sequence: TGTGCCAGTAGTATTTCCCAGGGGAGCTCCTACGAGCAGTACTTC.

V gene TRBV9 combines with J gene TRBJ2-7; weak D call: TRBD2 (8 bases). V was shortened by 3 bases and J by 0 bases, with 13 bases between the two germline ends. Germline values: CDR1 SGDLS, CDR2 YYNGEE. This CDR3 has 15 residues. The CDR3 DNA reads as TGTGCCAGCAGCGAAGCGGGGGACAGCTCCTACGAGCAGTACTTC. Translation: CASSEAGDSSYEQYF.

The chain combines TRBV5-1 with TRBJ2-5; TRBD2 matches 11 bases. CDR1 SGHRS and CDR2 YFSETQ come from the germline V gene. Trimming removed 5 bases from V and 2 bases from J; junction bases left unmatched: 2. The CDR3 extends over 14 amino acids. This CDR3 reads CASRLAGVQETQYF. CDR3 DNA: TGCGCCAGCAGACTAGCGGGGGTGCAAGAGACCCAGTACTTC.

V gene TRBV6-1 combines with J gene TRBJ1-2; unclear D gene. Germline-derived CDR1 and CDR2 are MNHNS and SASEGT. This CDR3 spans 13 amino acids. Trimming cost V 7 bases and J 3 bases, with 12 bases left between them. The CDR3 loop reads CASNRQEDYGYTF. Written as DNA, the CDR3 is TGTGCCAGCAACCGACAAGAAGACTATGGCTACACCTTC.

The chain couples TRBV19 to TRBJ2-7, with 10 nucleotides matching TRBD1. Trimming cost V 5 bases and J 5 bases; bases outside gene matches: 12. Looked up from germline, CDR1 is LNHDA and CDR2 is SQIVND (reference sequence). The CDR3 has 16 amino acids. The CDR3 DNA reads TGTGCCAGTAGTGCGAATTGGGACAGGGGTTCCCACGAGCAGTACTTC. Amino acids: CASSANWDRGSHEQYF. The whole variable domain, remainder taken from reference TRBV19 and TRBJ2-7, is DGGITQSPKYLFRKEGQNVTLSCEQNLNHDAMYWYRQDPGQGLRLIYYSQIVNDFQKGDIAEGYSVSREKKESFPLTVTSAQKNPTAFYLCASSANWDRGSHEQYFGPGTRLTVT.

The V and J genes are TRBV11-2 and TRBJ1-1; tentatively, D is TRBD1 (6 bases). The V gene's germline CDR1 is SGHAT and CDR2 FQNNGV. V lost 3 bases, J lost 1 base, and 21 bases lay in between. The CDR3 is 18 residues long. The CDR3 loop reads CASSLALQGPQRNTEAFF. CDR3 DNA sequence: TGTGCCAGCAGCTTGGCATTACAGGGTCCCCAGAGGAACACTGAAGCTTTCTTT.

This clone has a single count. The CDR3 DNA reads as TGCGCCAGCAGGACGGGACAGACCACAACTAATGAAAAACTGTTTTTT. Residues: CASRTGQTTTNEKLFF. The gene calls are TRBV5-1 and TRBJ1-4; 7 bases agree with TRBD1. From germline, CDR1 is SGHRS and CDR2 YFSETQ. This CDR3 contains 16 residues. The V gene end was trimmed by 5 bases and the J gene end by 0 bases; junction bases not matched to a gene: 7.

The genes are TRBV6-5 and TRBJ1-2; possibly TRBD1 for D (5 bases). CDR1 is MNHEY, CDR2 SVGAGI, per germline. V dropped 5 bases and J dropped 5 bases, with 18 bases sitting between them. The CDR3 contains 15 residues. DNA of the CDR3: TGTGCCAGCAGTCCAACCGGGGGGACGCCTTATGGCTACACCTTC. Translation gives CASSPTGGTPYGYTF.

V is TRBV19 and J is TRBJ1-5, with D uncertain. Per germline, CDR1 LNHDA and CDR2 SQIVND (reference sequence). Trimming left V 7 bases short and J 0 bases short, with 13 bases between. This CDR3 is built from 15 residues. The CDR3 is CASKIGRDSNQPQHF. CDR3 bases: TGTGCCAGTAAAATAGGACGGGATAGCAATCAGCCCCAGCATTTT. Drawing the rest from reference TRBV19 and TRBJ1-5, the complete variable domain is DGGITQSPKYLFRKEGQNVTLSCEQNLNHDAMYWYRQDPGQGLRLIYYSQIVNDFQKGDIAEGYSVSREKKESFPLTVTSAQKNPTAFYLCASKIGRDSNQPQHFGDGTRLSIL.

The chain combines TRBV2 with TRBJ2-5; D perhaps matches TRBD1 (6 bases). The V gene lost 5 bases and the J gene lost 5 bases, with 21 bases spanning the gap. From germline, CDR1 is SNHLY and CDR2 FYNNEI. CDR3 length: 16 amino acids. CDR3 region: CASSTPQGPRGETQYF. CDR3 bases: TGTGCCAGCAGTACCCCTCAAGGCCCTAGGGGGGAGACCCAGTACTTC.

The rearrangement joins TRBV13 to TRBJ1-2, with unresolved D. V was trimmed by 5 bases and J by 10 bases, leaving 20 bases between them. The CDR3 consists of 14 residues. The germline gives CDR1 PRHDT, CDR2 FYEKMQ (reference sequence). In DNA, the CDR3 is TGTGCCAGCAGCCCCTTCGGAGGGTCAGGCTCCTACACCTTC. Translating it yields CASSPFGGSGSYTF.

The chain joins TRBV9 to TRBJ2-1; 11 nucleotides agree with TRBD2. The CDR3 extends over 16 amino acids. Losses at the gene ends were 0 bases for V and 6 bases for J; bases not matched to a gene: 5. CDR1 and CDR2 from the germline V gene are SGDLS and YYNGEE. The CDR3 nucleotides read TGTGCCAGCAGCGTAGGGGCTAGCGGGGGGTCCAATGAGCAGTTCTTC. Translated: CASSVGASGGSNEQFF.

In DNA form, the CDR3 reads TGTGCCAGTAGTACTTCACAGGGCCTCAATCAGCCCCAGCATTTT. This translates into CASSTSQGLNQPQHF. This sequence joins TRBV19 and TRBJ1-5; TRBD1 is a possible D gene (6 bases). V lost 4 bases and J 3 bases, leaving 13 bases between the germline ends. Looked up from germline, CDR1 is LNHDA and CDR2 is SQIVND (reference sequence). The CDR3 spans 15 residues.

The V call is TRBV5-1, the J call TRBJ2-1; 8 bases match TRBD2. Trimming cost V 6 bases and J 4 bases; bases outside gene matches: 12. This CDR3 spans 16 amino acids. Germline CDR1 SGHRS, CDR2 YFSETQ. The CDR3 region is CASTPSGGGPYNEQFF. The CDR3 region has the DNA TGCGCCAGCACCCCTTCGGGCGGGGGGCCGTACAATGAGCAGTTCTTC.

This clone was found a few times. The chain uses TRBV6-5 and TRBJ2-1; D might be TRBD1 (5 bases). This CDR3 is built from 14 residues. Germline lookup yields CDR1 MNHEY and CDR2 SVGAGI. The V and J ends lost 0 bases and 9 bases respectively, with 12 bases between them. Here the CDR3 DNA reads TGTGCCAGCAGTTACTCGAACCAGGGAAGTGAGCAGTTCTTC. This translates into CASSYSNQGSEQFF.

This clone showed up just a few times. V is TRBV9 and J is TRBJ2-7; 7 nucleotides align to TRBD1. V dropped 2 bases and J dropped 2; count of bases not matched to a gene: 7. Germline lookup yields CDR1 SGDLS and CDR2 YYNGEE. The CDR3 loop spans 15 amino acids. The CDR3 sequence: CASSVTGTEPYEQYF. The CDR3, as DNA: TGTGCCAGCAGCGTGACCGGGACAGAGCCCTACGAGCAGTACTTC. Full variable domain (outside the CDR3, taken from reference TRBV9 and TRBJ2-7): DSGVTQTPKHLITATGQRVTLRCSPRSGDLSVYWYQQSLDQGLQFLIQYYNGEERAKGNILERFSAQQFPDLHSELNLSSLELGDSALYFCASSVTGTEPYEQYFGPGTRLTVT.

The chain uses TRBV5-1 and TRBJ1-1, with D tentatively TRBD1 (6 bases). Deletions cut 3 bases from V and 1 base from J, with 7 bases between. The CDR3 is made up of 13 amino acids. Germline CDR1 SGHRS, CDR2 YFSETQ. The CDR3 region has the DNA TGCGCCAGCAGCTACAGGGAGAACACTGAAGCTTTCTTT. It translates to CASSYRENTEAFF.

This clone was detected only a few times. CDR3 loop: CASSLAWTGKTVGNSPLHF. CDR3 nucleotides: TGTGCCAGCAGCTTAGCCTGGACAGGGAAAACTGTGGGTAATTCACCCCTCCACTTT. The chain carries TRBV7-9 and TRBJ1-6; 8 bases are a match to TRBD1. CDR1 and CDR2 from the germline V gene are SEHNR and FQNEAQ (reference sequence). The V and J ends lost 0 bases and 6 bases, in that order; junction bases with no gene match: 13. The length of the CDR3 is 19 residues.

The chain employs TRBV2 and TRBJ2-5, with a possible D match to TRBD1 (6 bases). Trimming left V 4 bases short and J 7 bases short, with 13 bases between. This CDR3 has 13 residues. Germline V lookup: CDR1 SNHLY, CDR2 FYNNEI. The DNA of the CDR3 is TGTGCCAGCAGTGGGGACACGATAGGGACCCAGTACTTC. Protein sequence: CASSGDTIGTQYF.

V is TRBV19 and J is TRBJ1-1, with D perhaps matching TRBD1 (6 bases). Looked up from germline, CDR1 is LNHDA and CDR2 is SQIVND (reference sequence). CDR3 length: 13 amino acids. Between the trimmed V and J ends, which lost 6 bases and 1 base, there was a span of 9 bases. The CDR3 DNA is TGTGCCAGTAGCTTACAGGGGAACACTGAAGCTTTCTTT. Translating gives CASSLQGNTEAFF.

The chain joins TRBV18 to TRBJ1-4, with 7 bases identical to TRBD1. J gave up 3 bases and V 3 bases, and 7 bases lay outside the gene matches. Germline V gene lookup returns CDR1 KGHSH and CDR2 LQKENI. The CDR3 sequence is 16 residues long. CDR3 region: CASSPPYQGANEKLFF. Here the CDR3 DNA reads TGTGCCAGCTCACCTCCCTACCAGGGGGCTAATGAAAAACTGTTTTTT.

The chain links TRBV14 to TRBJ1-1, with D possibly matching TRBD1 (6 bases). The CDR3 is 20 residues long. V lost 0 bases, J lost 6 bases, and 29 bases lay in between. Germline V lookup: CDR1 SGHDN, CDR2 FVKESK. CDR3 DNA: TGTGCCAGCAGCCAAGATTGGCGGGGGGCAGGGAAGGGCCGAGGAGCTGAAGCTTTCTTT. Protein: CASSQDWRGAGKGRGAEAFF.

This clone was counted once. The V gene is TRBV7-3, the J gene TRBJ2-5; 9 nucleotides agree with TRBD1. Losses at the gene ends were 5 bases for V and 2 bases for J; bases not matched to a gene: 6. The CDR3 runs 15 residues. Germline values: CDR1 SGHTA, CDR2 FQGTGA. CDR3 amino acids: CASSPVGTGQETQYF. Here the CDR3 DNA reads TGTGCCAGCAGCCCGGTCGGGACAGGGCAAGAGACCCAGTACTTC.